Listed below are T cell receptor beta chains from one sample, sequenced in a study of cytotoxic CD8 clonotypes in ibrutinib-treated CLL. Here immunoSEQ multiplex PCR was the method, and the copy in TCRdb shows in-frame clones only, minus some. Found here are around 330,000 clones, 67% of them singletons; the top ten hold around 6.5%. The input for sequencing was PBMCs, taken after 36 months of ibrutinib treatment. The receptors here all came from a human donor with chronic lymphocytic leukemia. Both conserved end residues are part of each CDR3. The D gene is left open where the match is weak. Expanded clones are given a class, and other clones once, few, many or no size at all.

clone size	V gene	D gene	J gene	CDR3 DNA	CDR3 protein
NA	TRBV6-5	NA	TRBJ1-5	TGTGCCAGCAGTTACTCGGCCGGGGGCGAGGGTCAGCCCCAGCATTTT	CASSYSAGGEGQPQHF
few	TRBV7-9	NA	TRBJ2-7	TGTGCCAGCAGCTTCGGACCCTCCTACGAGCAGTACTTC	CASSFGPSYEQYF
NA	TRBV6-5	NA	TRBJ1-1	TGTGCCAGCAGTTATGCAGGGGTTGGCACTGAAGCTTTCTTT	CASSYAGVGTEAFF
NA	TRBV29-1	NA	TRBJ2-1	TGCAGCGCCCCGGGCAGGGGATACAATGAGCAGTTCTTC	CSAPGRGYNEQFF
NA	TRBV4-2	NA	TRBJ2-2	TGTGCCAGCAGCCATCCTGGAAACACCGGGGAGCTGTTTTTT	CASSHPGNTGELFF
few	TRBV28	NA	TRBJ2-7	TGTGCCAGCAGTCTGGCGCCCTCCTCCTACGAGCAGTACTTC	CASSLAPSSYEQYF
NA	TRBV6-5	NA	TRBJ2-7	TGTGCCAGCTATTCCGGATGGAGTCAGGACGAGCAGTACTTC	CASYSGWSQDEQYF
few	TRBV15	NA	TRBJ1-5	TGTGCCACCAGCAGACAGGGAGGACATCAGCCCCAGCATTTT	CATSRQGGHQPQHF
NA	TRBV6-5	NA	TRBJ2-5	TGTGCCAGCAGTTACTCGGGGGGCTTGGCGGAGACCCAGTACTTC	CASSYSGGLAETQYF
NA	TRBV28	NA	TRBJ2-2	TGTGCCAGCAGTTTAAGAGTCCCCGGGGAGCTGTTTTTT	CASSLRVPGELFF